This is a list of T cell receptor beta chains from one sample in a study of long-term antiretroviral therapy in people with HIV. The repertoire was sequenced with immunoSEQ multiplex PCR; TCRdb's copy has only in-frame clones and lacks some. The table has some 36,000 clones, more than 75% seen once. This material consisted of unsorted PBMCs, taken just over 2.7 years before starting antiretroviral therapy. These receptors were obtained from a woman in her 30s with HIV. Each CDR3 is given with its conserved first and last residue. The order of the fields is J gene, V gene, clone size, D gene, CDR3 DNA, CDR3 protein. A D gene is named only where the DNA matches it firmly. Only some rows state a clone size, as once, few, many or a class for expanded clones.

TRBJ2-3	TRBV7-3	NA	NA	TGTGCCAGCAGCCCGAACCCTGGCACAGATACGCAGTATTTT	CASSPNPGTDTQYF
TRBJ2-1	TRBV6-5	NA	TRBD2	TGTGCCAGCAGTAGTTCGGGGGGTGGTGAGCAGTTCTTC	CASSSSGGGEQFF
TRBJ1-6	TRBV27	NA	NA	TGTGCCAGCAGTTTAAGGGCAGGGAATTCACCCCTCCACTTT	CASSLRAGNSPLHF
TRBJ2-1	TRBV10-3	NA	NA	TGTGCCATCCGCTTGACAGTGGGGATTCGGGGGAATGAGCAGTTCTTC	CAIRLTVGIRGNEQFF
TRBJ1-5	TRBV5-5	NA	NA	TGTGCCAGCAGCTTTAGTTCCCAGGGTGGTCAGCCCCAGCATTTT	CASSFSSQGGQPQHF
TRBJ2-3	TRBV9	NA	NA	TGTGCCAGCAGCGTAGACTATACAGATACGCAGTATTTT	CASSVDYTDTQYF
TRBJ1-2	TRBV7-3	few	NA	TGTGCCAGCAGCCCTTTTAGGGCATCAAACTATGGCTACACCTTC	CASSPFRASNYGYTF
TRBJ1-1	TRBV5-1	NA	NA	TGCGCCAGCAGCTTTAATCCGGGGATGAACACCGAAGCTTTCTTT	CASSFNPGMNTEAFF
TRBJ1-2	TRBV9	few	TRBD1	TGTGCCAGCAGCGTAGCGCATGGCGGGACAGATAATGGCTACACCTTC	CASSVAHGGTDNGYTF
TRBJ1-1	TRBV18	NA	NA	TGTGCCAGCTCCCCGATGGCTGACACTGAAGCTTTCTTT	CASSPMADTEAFF
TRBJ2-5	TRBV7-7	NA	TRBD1	TGTGCCAGCAGCCCGACAGGGGTCGGAGAGACCCAGTACTTC	CASSPTGVGETQYF
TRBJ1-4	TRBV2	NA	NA	TGTGCCAGCAGTGAATCGCAGTCCATCGGTGAAAAACTGTTTTTT	CASSESQSIGEKLFF
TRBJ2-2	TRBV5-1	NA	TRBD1	TGCGCCAGCAGCTTGTCCCAGGGGGCCGGGGCCGGGGAGCTGTTTTTT	CASSLSQGAGAGELFF
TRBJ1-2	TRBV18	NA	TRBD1	TGTGCCAGCTCACCGCCGACAGGGGCGGTCCGGAACTATGGCTACACCTTC	CASSPPTGAVRNYGYTF
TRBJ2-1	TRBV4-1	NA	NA	TGCGCCAGCAGGGAGACAGGCTCCTACAATGAGCAGTTCTTC	CASRETGSYNEQFF
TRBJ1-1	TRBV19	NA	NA	TGTGCCAGTAGTATAGTTGACAACACTGAAGCTTTCTTT	CASSIVDNTEAFF
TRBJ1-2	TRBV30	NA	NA	TGTGCCTGGAGCGGCCGGGGCGAGGGTTGGTATGGCTACACCTTC	CAWSGRGEGWYGYTF
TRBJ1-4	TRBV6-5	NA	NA	TGTGCCAGCACCCCGGTCTCAGGCAATGAAAAACTGTTTTTT	CASTPVSGNEKLFF
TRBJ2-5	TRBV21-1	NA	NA	TGTGCCAGCAGCAATCGAGCGAAATACCCGGAGTTTTTTGAGGAGACCCAGTACTTC	CASSNRAKYPEFFEETQYF
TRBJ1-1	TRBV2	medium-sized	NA	TGTGCCAGCAGTGCAGGACACATGAACACTGAAGCTTTCTTT	CASSAGHMNTEAFF
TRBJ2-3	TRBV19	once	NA	TGTGCCAGTACCCCCCGAGGGTGGATGGGCGGGGCCGCTAGCACAGATACGCAGTATTTT	CASTPRGWMGGAASTDTQYF
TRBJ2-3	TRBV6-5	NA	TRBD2	TGTGCCAGCAGTTACTACGGGGGGGTCACAGATACGCAGTATTTT	CASSYYGGVTDTQYF
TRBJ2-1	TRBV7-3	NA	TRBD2	TGTGCCAGCAGCTTAACACCTGGACTAGCGATCGAGCAGTTCTTC	CASSLTPGLAIEQFF
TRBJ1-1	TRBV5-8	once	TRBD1	TGTGCCAGCAGCTTGGTCGTGGGACAGGGGGATCCCACTGAAGCTTTCTTT	CASSLVVGQGDPTEAFF
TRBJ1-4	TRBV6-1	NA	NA	TGTGCCAGCACCGGTAGCCGAACTAATGAAAAACTGTTTTTT	CASTGSRTNEKLFF
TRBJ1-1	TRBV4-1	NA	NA	TGCGCCAGCAGCCAAACAGGGATCACTGAAGCTTTCTTT	CASSQTGITEAFF
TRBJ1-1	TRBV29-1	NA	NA	TGCAGCGTTGCAGGGGTTTTTCACACTGAAGCTTTCTTT	CSVAGVFHTEAFF
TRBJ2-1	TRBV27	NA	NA	TGTGCCAGCACGACCCGGCGGGACAGACAAATCTCCTACAATGAGCAGTTCTTC	CASTTRRDRQISYNEQFF
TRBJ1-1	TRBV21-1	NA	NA	TGTGCCAGCAGCGAACTGAACACTGAAGCTTTCTTT	CASSELNTEAFF
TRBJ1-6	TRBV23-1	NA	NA	TGCGCCAGCCGACAGGAGGACCCCCTTAGCTCCTATAATTCACCCCTCCACTTT	CASRQEDPLSSYNSPLHF
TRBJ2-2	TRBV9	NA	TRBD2	TGTGCCAGCAGCGTAAACCATGCGGGGGGGTCCGGGGAGCTGTTTTTT	CASSVNHAGGSGELFF
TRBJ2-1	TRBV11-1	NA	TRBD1	TGTGCCAGCACCCAGGATCCGACAGGGGTCAATGAGCAGTTCTTC	CASTQDPTGVNEQFF
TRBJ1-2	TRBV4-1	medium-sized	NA	TGCGCCAGCAGCCAACCTAATTTGGGACACGGAGAGAGCTACACCTTC	CASSQPNLGHGESYTF
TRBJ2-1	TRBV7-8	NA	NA	TGTGCCAGCAGCTTATCTGGCTCTAATGAGCAGTTCTTC	CASSLSGSNEQFF
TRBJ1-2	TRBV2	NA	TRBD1	TGTGCCAGCGTACCGGGACAGGGGTACTATGGCTACACCTTC	CASVPGQGYYGYTF
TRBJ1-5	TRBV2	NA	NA	TGTGCCAGCAGTGAAGTAGTGCCGTCTGACAATCAGCCCCAGCATTTT	CASSEVVPSDNQPQHF
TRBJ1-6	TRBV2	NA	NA	TGTGTCACTCGGGGGGAAGGTTCACCCCTCCACTTT	CVTRGEGSPLHF
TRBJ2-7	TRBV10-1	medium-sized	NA	TGCGCCAGCAGTGAGACCGGGGCCGAGCAGTACTTC	CASSETGAEQYF
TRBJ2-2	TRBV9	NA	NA	TGTGCCAGCAGTAGAGAGGACCGTAAAACCGGGGAGCTGTTTTTT	CASSREDRKTGELFF
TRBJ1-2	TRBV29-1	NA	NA	TGCAGCGTTGAAGGCTATGGCTACACCTTC	CSVEGYGYTF
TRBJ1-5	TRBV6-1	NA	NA	TGTGCCAGCAGTGAAGCGTCAATTAGCAATCAGCCCCAGCATTTT	CASSEASISNQPQHF
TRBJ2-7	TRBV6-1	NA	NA	TGTGCCAGCAGGGGGGGGCTCGAGCAGTACTTC	CASRGGLEQYF
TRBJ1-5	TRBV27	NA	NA	TGTGCCAGCAAATTCATCCCGGGACACGGGGGGGGGCAGCCCCAGCATTTT	CASKFIPGHGGGQPQHF
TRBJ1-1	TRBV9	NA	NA	TGTGCCAGCAGCGCCGGGTTGAACACTGAAGCTTTCTTT	CASSAGLNTEAFF
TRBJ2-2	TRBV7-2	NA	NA	TGTGCCAGCAGCTTAGCGGCGAGGACCGGGGAGCTGTTTTTT	CASSLAARTGELFF
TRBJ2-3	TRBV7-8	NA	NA	TGTGCCAGCAGCGCCGATCACAGGGAAGCTACGCAGTATTTT	CASSADHREATQYF
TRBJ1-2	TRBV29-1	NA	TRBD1	TGCAGCGTGGACCCGGGACAGGCTAACTATGGCTACACCTTC	CSVDPGQANYGYTF
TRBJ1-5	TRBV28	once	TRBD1	TGTGCCAGCAGTTTAGAGACAGGGGGCAATCGGCCCCAGCATTTT	CASSLETGGNRPQHF
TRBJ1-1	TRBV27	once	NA	TGTGCCAGCAGTTTTTGGGGACAGAACACTGAAGCTTTCTTT	CASSFWGQNTEAFF
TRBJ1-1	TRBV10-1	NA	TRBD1	TGCGCCAGCATCGACGGGACAGGGGACACTGAAGCTTTCTTT	CASIDGTGDTEAFF
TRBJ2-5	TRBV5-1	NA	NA	TGCGCCAGCAGCCGAGCGGACCCGCAGCAAGAGACCCAGTACTTC	CASSRADPQQETQYF
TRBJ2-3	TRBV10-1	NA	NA	TGCGCCAGCAGTGTATCTCCATTAGATACGCAGTATTTT	CASSVSPLDTQYF